This T cell receptor (beta chain) was sequenced during a study of T cell responses to AZD1222 COVID-19 vaccine. Study-wide results and caveats: After two AZD1222 doses, spike-specific TCR breadth and depth rose versus day 0.

Points on this clone: The antigen is not known.

The repertoire was sequenced with immunoSEQ multiplex PCR; TCRdb's copy has only in-frame clones and lacks some. The sample records over 150,000 clones, around nine tenths being singletons. There are 17 residues in the CDR3. Trimming cost V 4 bases and J 5 bases, with 19 bases left between them. From germline, CDR1 is SGHRS and CDR2 YFSETQ. The TCR was taken from an adult in good health. The V call is TRBV5-1, the J call TRBJ1-6; D is undetermined. The sequencing used peripheral blood, collected on day 0 of AZD1222 vaccination. CDR3 in DNA: TGCGCCAGCAGCCCGATAGGCCCGGGGAGGAATAATTCACCCCTCCACTTT. Protein: CASSPIGPGRNNSPLHF. The complete variable domain, with remaining parts taken from reference TRBV5-1 and TRBJ1-6, reads KAGVTQTPRYLIKTRGQQVTLSCSPISGHRSVSWYQQTPGQGLQFLFEYFSETQRNKGNFPGRFSGRQFSNSRSEMNVSTLELGDSALYLCASSPIGPGRNNSPLHFGNGTRLTVT.